This TCR beta chain derives from a study of Ad26.COV2.S vaccination and SARS-CoV-2 variants. The wider study: Into the muscle, Ad26.COV2.S was dosed once or twice, 56 days apart. The study's findings and limits: Overall T cell responses may have been underestimated by the analyses of TCR breadth and depth.

Treatment denoted: around 19 received Ad26.COV2.S at low or high dose, single or two shots; roughly five received placebo; per-sample allocation not given. Sampling was performed 63 days after the first vaccine or placebo injection. TCRdb's copy holds only in-frame clones and misses some; the assay was immunoSEQ multiplex PCR. The profile shows 200,000 to 300,000 clones, 88% of them singletons. A word on this clone: Its target is not known.

The sequence derives from a person aged 18-65 years who received the Ad26.COV2.S COVID-19 vaccine or a placebo. Sequencing used peripheral blood, obtained in a trial of Ad26.COV2.S vaccine versus placebo.

CDR3 coding DNA: TGTGCCAGCAGTTCAGGGCCCTCTAACTATGGCTACACCTTC. Protein sequence: CASSSGPSNYGYTF. The rearrangement uses TRBV3-1 (or the pseudogene TRBV3-2) and TRBJ1-2; D perhaps matches TRBD1 (5 bases). The CDR3 covers 14 residues. In germline, CDR1 is LGHDT, CDR2 YNNKEL (reference sequence). V lost 6 bases and J 0 bases, leaving 11 bases between the germline ends.